The 26 T cell receptor beta chains given below trace back to one sample, sequenced in a study of blood T cell repertoires in COVID-19. Generated by immunoSEQ multiplex PCR, the TCRdb table keeps only in-frame clones and is missing some. The sample shows roughly 40,000 clones, around 90% of them seen only once. The sample taken for sequencing was peripheral blood. Every receptor here comes from a man in his forties or fifties with COVID-19, enrolled during active disease.

This rearrangement joins TRBV30 to TRBJ1-5, with TRBD1 identical over 9 bases. With V trimmed by 4 bases and J by 3 bases, 7 bases remained unmatched. This CDR3 region has 15 residues. From germline, CDR1 is GTSNPN and CDR2 SVGIG (reference sequence). The DNA for the CDR3 is TGTGCCTGGAATCCGGGACAGGGTAACAATCAGCCCCAGCATTTT. Protein: CAWNPGQGNNQPQHF.

The genes are TRBV27 and TRBJ2-1; 7 bases align to TRBD1. CDR3 length: 15 residues. V lost 2 bases and J lost 6; bases outside the gene matches: 7. Looked up from germline, CDR1 is MNHEY and CDR2 is SMNVEV (reference sequence). The CDR3 protein is CASSLRQGVGNEQFF. The CDR3 DNA reads TGTGCCAGCAGTTTAAGGCAGGGGGTGGGCAATGAGCAGTTCTTC.

The chain couples TRBV6-1 to TRBJ1-3, with D tentatively TRBD1 (6 bases). The V end was cut by 4 bases, the J end by 0 bases, with 13 bases between. CDR1 and CDR2 (germline): MNHNS, SASEGT. CDR3 length equals 16 residues. This CDR3 reads CASSATGLASGNTIYF. CDR3 DNA sequence: TGTGCCAGCAGTGCTACAGGGTTGGCCTCTGGAAACACCATATATTTT.

This clone has just a few counts. The chain has TRBV6-2 or TRBV6-3 and TRBJ2-7; 8 bases line up with TRBD2. Germline CDR1 and CDR2: MNHEY and SVGEGT. The V segment lost 0 bases and the J segment 1 base; nucleotides outside the gene matches: 11. CDR3 length: 18 amino acids. CDR3 amino acids: CASSYSGLAGSVSYEQYF. The DNA of the CDR3 is TGTGCCAGCAGTTACTCAGGGCTAGCGGGCTCCGTGTCCTACGAGCAGTACTTC.

The genes are TRBV5-1 and TRBJ2-7, with D tentatively TRBD1 (6 bases). Germline CDR1 and CDR2: SGHRS and YFSETQ. This CDR3 comprises 13 residues. V lost 2 bases and J lost 1, with 7 bases in between. The CDR3 DNA follows: TGCGCCAGCAGCTTTACAGGGTCCTACGAGCAGTACTTC. This codes for CASSFTGSYEQYF.

The chain recombines TRBV5-5 with TRBJ2-7, with 8 bases aligning to TRBD1. Per the germline V gene, CDR1 is SGHKS and CDR2 is YYEKEE (reference sequence). CDR3 length equals 15 residues. The V gene end was trimmed by 4 bases and the J gene end by 3 bases; junction bases not matched to a gene: 9. This chain's CDR3 is CASSPGGDRIYEQYF. DNA of the CDR3: TGTGCCAGCAGCCCCGGAGGGGACAGGATCTACGAGCAGTACTTC.

V is TRBV20-1 and J is TRBJ2-2; TRBD2 matches 7 bases. The V gene's germline CDR1 is DFQATT and CDR2 SNEGSKA (reference sequence). This CDR3 has 14 residues. J lost 5 bases, V lost 3 bases, and 6 bases had no gene match. As DNA, the CDR3 is TGCAGTGCTAGTAATCGGGAGGAAACCGGGGAGCTGTTTTTT. Encoded protein: CSASNREETGELFF.

In nucleotides, the CDR3 is TGCGCCAGCAGTCAAGCGGGGATATTGCAGCCCCAGCATTTT. Protein sequence: CASSQAGILQPQHF. The chain employs TRBV23-1 and TRBJ1-5; no reliable D call. TRBV23-1 is an ORF, with its function uncertain. Trimming took off 2 bases at V and 7 bases at J, with 12 bases between the two ends. The length of the CDR3 is 14 residues.

The CDR3 bases are TGTGCCAGCAGCCAAGCCCCGGCGGGTTCACCCCTCCACTTT. Encoded protein: CASSQAPAGSPLHF. The chain has TRBV3-1 (or the pseudogene TRBV3-2) and TRBJ1-6; D is unresolved. Germline values: CDR1 LGHDT, CDR2 YNNKEL (reference sequence). V lost 1 base and J lost 9, with 10 bases in between. CDR3 length: 14 amino acids.

V and J are TRBV28 and TRBJ2-7; D call uncertain. V lost 6 bases to trimming and J lost 0 bases, with 15 bases between them. The CDR3 length is 15 residues. In germline, CDR1 is MDHEN, CDR2 SYDVKM. The CDR3 DNA is TGTGCCAGCAGGCCCCCCGGGTCCAGCTCCTACGAGCAGTACTTC. It is translated as CASRPPGSSSYEQYF.

This chain links TRBV23-1 with TRBJ1-5; D call uncertain. TRBV23-1 is placed among ORFs of uncertain function. CDR3 length: 12 amino acids. With 6 bases removed from V and 9 bases from J, the gap between germline ends came to 12 bases. In DNA, the CDR3 is TGCGCCAGCAGCGAACTCAATGGGCCCCAGCATTTT. Its translation is CASSELNGPQHF.

This clone was picked up a small number of times. This chain uses TRBV5-1 with TRBJ2-3; maybe TRBD1 (5 bases). V lost 3 bases, J lost 5 bases, and 19 bases lay in between. The CDR3 sequence is 16 residues long. Germline V CDR1 and CDR2: SGHRS, YFSETQ. The CDR3 sequence: CASSSMGRADGDTQYF. Written as DNA, the CDR3 is TGCGCCAGCAGCTCGATGGGCAGGGCTGATGGAGATACGCAGTATTTT.

The genes are TRBV11-2 and TRBJ2-3; the D gene is possibly TRBD1 (6 bases). The CDR3 sequence is 15 residues long. Trimming pared 4 bases from V and 7 bases from J, leaving 18 bases between. CDR1 and CDR2 (germline): SGHAT, FQNNGV. CDR3 region: CASSSDSSGVYTQYF. The CDR3 DNA is TGTGCCAGCAGCTCGGACAGCTCGGGTGTGTATACGCAGTATTTT. Full variable domain (outside the CDR3, taken from reference TRBV11-2 and TRBJ2-3): EAGVAQSPRYKIIEKRQSVAFWCNPISGHATLYWYQQILGQGPKLLIQFQNNGVVDDSQLPKDRFSAERLKGVDSTLKIQPAKLEDSAVYLCASSSDSSGVYTQYFGPGTRLTVL.

The rearrangement uses TRBV9 and TRBJ2-3; 10 bases are shared with TRBD1. The CDR3 totals 16 residues. The V gene end was trimmed by 4 bases and the J gene end by 0 bases; junction bases not matched to a gene: 5. Germline-derived CDR1 and CDR2 are SGDLS and YYNGEE. CDR3 sequence reads: CASSPMGQGSTDTQYF. Here the CDR3 DNA reads TGTGCCAGCAGCCCAATGGGACAGGGGAGCACAGATACGCAGTATTTT.

V is TRBV7-9 and J is TRBJ2-3; D possibly corresponds to TRBD2 (6 bases). Trimming took 2 bases from V and 6 from J, leaving 12 bases between them. Germline lookup yields CDR1 SEHNR and CDR2 FQNEAQ (reference sequence). This CDR3 comprises 14 residues. The CDR3 reads CASSLSSGADTQYF. CDR3 in DNA: TGTGCCAGCAGCTTAAGCTCGGGAGCGGATACGCAGTATTTT.

This rearrangement joins TRBV3-1 (or the pseudogene TRBV3-2) to TRBJ2-7; a weak D match, TRBD2 (6 bases). CDR1 and CDR2 (germline): LGHDT, YNNKEL (reference sequence). V was shortened by 6 bases and J by 2 bases, with 14 bases between the two germline ends. The CDR3 spans 14 residues. The CDR3 sequence: CASSRRRGPYEQYF. In nucleotides, the CDR3 is TGTGCCAGCAGTCGTCGGCGGGGTCCCTACGAGCAGTACTTC.

This chain links TRBV5-6 with TRBJ1-5; 11 bases are a match to TRBD1. The ends lost 5 bases at V and 9 bases at J; junction bases unmatched: 10. CDR3 length: 15 residues. Germline assignment: CDR1 SGHDT and CDR2 YYEEEE. This chain's CDR3 is CASSSRTGGTAPQHF. DNA for the CDR3: TGTGCCAGCAGTTCCCGGACAGGGGGCACCGCGCCCCAGCATTTT.

This sequence joins TRBV19 and TRBJ1-1, with 11 bases matching TRBD1. CDR1 is LNHDA, CDR2 SQIVND, per germline (reference sequence). Unmatched junction bases numbered 11, after V lost 2 bases and J lost 0 bases. The CDR3 loop spans 19 amino acids. CDR3 region: CASSIPFLGQGGMNTEAFF. The DNA for the CDR3 is TGTGCCAGTAGTATACCGTTTCTGGGACAGGGGGGTATGAACACTGAAGCTTTCTTT.

This chain joins TRBV3-1 (or the pseudogene TRBV3-2) and TRBJ2-5; 7 bases fit TRBD2. The CDR3 runs to 14 residues. Germline values: CDR1 LGHDT, CDR2 YNNKEL (reference sequence). The trim removed 1 base at V and 5 bases at J, leaving 4 bases unmatched. This CDR3 reads CASSQVMGGETQYF. In nucleotides, the CDR3 is TGTGCCAGCAGCCAAGTTATGGGAGGGGAGACCCAGTACTTC.

The CDR3: CASSPLRETQYF. Here the CDR3 DNA reads TGTGCCAGCAGCCCTCTTCGGGAGACCCAGTACTTC. The V call is TRBV14, the J call TRBJ2-5; D ambiguous. V was cut by 4 bases and J by 5 bases, with 8 bases left in between. Germline CDR1 reads SGHDN; CDR2 reads FVKESK. The CDR3 has 12 residues.

CDR3 DNA sequence: TGTGCCAGCAGCACCCAGAGGGGGCTTTCCTACGAGCAGTACTTC. Residues: CASSTQRGLSYEQYF. The chain recombines TRBV4-2 with TRBJ2-7; TRBD1 matches at 7 bases. The trim removed 5 bases at V and 1 base at J, leaving 8 bases unmatched. The CDR3 covers 15 residues. Germline-derived CDR1 and CDR2 are LGHNA and YNFKEQ.

As to this clone: The junction departs from germline at one end; a sequencing error may be responsible. This rearrangement joins TRBV27 to TRBJ2-5; possibly TRBD2 for D (6 bases). The length of the CDR3 is 13 residues. Germline CDR1 reads MNHEY; CDR2 reads SMNVEV (reference sequence). CDR3 sequence: CASSLDGRETQYF. The CDR3 nucleotides read TGTGCCAGCAGTTTAGACGGGAGAGAGACCCAATACTTC.

V usage is TRBV5-4 and J usage is TRBJ2-1; 12 bases agree with TRBD2. This CDR3 comprises 15 residues. The germline V gene has CDR1 SGHNT and CDR2 YYREEE (reference sequence). V gave up 0 bases and J gave up 7 bases; unmatched junction bases: 2. The chain's CDR3 is CASSLGLAGANEQFF. The CDR3 DNA reads TGTGCCAGCAGCTTGGGACTAGCGGGAGCGAATGAGCAGTTCTTC. The full variable domain, completed using reference TRBV5-4 and TRBJ2-1, is ETGVTQSPTHLIKTRGQQVTLRCSSQSGHNTVSWYQQALGQGPQFIFQYYREEENGRGNFPPRFSGLQFPNYSSELNVNALELDDSALYLCASSLGLAGANEQFFGPGTRLTVL.

The J gene is TRBJ2-6, the V gene TRBV11-2; 7 positions agree with TRBD1. Germline CDR1 SGHAT, CDR2 FQNNGV. Germline trimming cut 5 bases from V and 4 bases from J; bases unmatched to any gene: 8. The CDR3 is 16 amino acids. CDR3 in DNA: TGTGCCAGCAGCCTACTAGGGGGCCGCGGGGCCAACGTCCTGACTTTC. Its translation: CASSLLGGRGANVLTF. Full variable domain (missing parts from reference TRBV11-2 and TRBJ2-6): EAGVAQSPRYKIIEKRQSVAFWCNPISGHATLYWYQQILGQGPKLLIQFQNNGVVDDSQLPKDRFSAERLKGVDSTLKIQPAKLEDSAVYLCASSLLGGRGANVLTFGAGSRLTVL.

This CDR3 reads CASSHWTGRSGNTIYF. DNA of the CDR3: TGTGCCAGCAGCCACTGGACAGGCAGATCTGGAAACACCATATATTTT. The V gene is TRBV14, the J gene TRBJ1-3; the match to TRBD1 covers 7 bases. The germline V gene has CDR1 SGHDN and CDR2 FVKESK. The CDR3 length is 16 residues. V shed 3 bases and J 1 base; nucleotides not matched to a gene: 6.

The table lists this clone with a few counts. The rearrangement links TRBV20-1 to TRBJ1-3; D not certain. CDR1 is DFQATT, CDR2 SNEGSKA, per germline (reference sequence). V lost 3 bases, J lost 4 bases, and 4 bases lay in between. The CDR3 loop spans 11 amino acids. The CDR3 DNA sequence: TGCAGTGCTAGCTCGGGAAACACCATATATTTT. This encodes CSASSGNTIYF.